This is a list of T cell receptor beta chains from one sample in a study of T cell responses to AZD1222 COVID-19 vaccine. Sequenced by immunoSEQ multiplex PCR; TCRdb stores in-frame clones only, minus some. The table includes approximately 93,000 clones, 89% detected once. Source: peripheral blood, taken 28 days after the second AZD1222 dose. These receptors originate from an adult who received the AZD1222 COVID-19 vaccine. The CDR3 runs from the conserved cysteine through the conserved F or W. D genes are given only for firm matches. Some rows have no size entry. The others give once, few or many, or a class for an expanded clone.

J gene,clone size,D gene,V gene,CDR3 protein,CDR3 DNA
TRBJ2-7,once,-,TRBV6-5,CASSYRVSYEQYF,TGTGCCAGCAGTTACCGAGTGTCTTACGAGCAGTACTTC
TRBJ1-3,-,TRBD1,TRBV9,CASSDQGTGAANTIYF,TGTGCCAGCAGCGACCAAGGGACAGGGGCTGCTAACACCATATATTTT
TRBJ2-1,-,-,TRBV29-1,CSVGGRLHNEQFF,TGCAGCGTTGGGGGGCGTCTCCACAATGAGCAGTTCTTC
TRBJ2-7,-,TRBD1,TRBV9,CASGAGQGHSYEQYF,TGTGCCAGCGGAGCCGGACAGGGCCACTCCTACGAGCAGTACTTC
TRBJ1-2,-,-,TRBV9,CASSPRTANHGYTF,TGTGCCAGCAGCCCCCGGACAGCGAATCACGGCTACACCTTC
TRBJ1-4,few,TRBD1,TRBV27,CASCRRDRVLGEKLFF,TGTGCCAGCTGTCGCCGGGACAGGGTTTTAGGAGAAAAACTGTTTTTT
TRBJ2-4,-,TRBD2,TRBV19,CASSTQTSGGSKNIQYF,TGTGCCAGTAGTACCCAGACTAGCGGGGGTTCCAAAAACATTCAGTACTTC
TRBJ2-5,-,-,TRBV6-5,CASSYVFQETQYF,TGTGCCAGCAGTTACGTGTTTCAGGAGACCCAGTACTTC
TRBJ1-6,-,TRBD1,TRBV29-1,CSVRTGAFGSPLHF,TGCAGCGTGAGGACAGGGGCCTTCGGTTCACCCCTCCACTTT
TRBJ1-2,few,-,TRBV7-9,CASSLVTGYTF,TGTGCCAGCAGCTTAGTTACTGGCTACACCTTC
TRBJ2-2,-,TRBD2,TRBV7-2,CASSIQSGATGELFF,TGTGCCAGCAGTATCCAGAGCGGGGCAACCGGGGAGCTGTTTTTT
TRBJ1-3,-,-,TRBV9,CASSVDWGNTIYF,TGTGCCAGCAGCGTAGACTGGGGAAACACCATATATTTT
TRBJ1-1,-,-,TRBV7-8,CASGSGNTEAFF,TGTGCCAGCGGCAGTGGGAACACTGAAGCTTTCTTT
TRBJ1-1,-,TRBD1,TRBV5-1,CASSLGQGEAFF,TGCGCCAGCAGCTTGGGACAGGGAGAAGCTTTCTTT
TRBJ1-1,-,-,TRBV5-1,CASSLLGENTEAFF,TGCGCCAGCAGCTTGTTGGGAGAGAACACTGAAGCTTTCTTT
TRBJ1-6,-,-,TRBV7-9,CASETETTSPLHF,TGTGCCAGCGAGACTGAGACGACTTCACCCCTCCACTTT
TRBJ2-7,-,TRBD2,TRBV7-3,CASSSGGEYEQYF,TGTGCCAGCAGCTCCGGGGGGGAGTACGAGCAGTACTTC
TRBJ1-1,once,-,TRBV3-1/TRBV3-2,CASSQVSGNTEAFF,TGTGCCAGCAGCCAAGTTTCGGGGAACACTGAAGCTTTCTTT
TRBJ1-1,-,-,TRBV27,CASSHFRGGNTEAFF,TGTGCCAGCAGTCATTTCCGGGGGGGCAACACTGAAGCTTTCTTT
TRBJ1-1,-,-,TRBV20-1,CSARMNTEAFF,TGCAGTGCTAGAATGAACACTGAAGCTTTCTTT
TRBJ2-3,-,TRBD2,TRBV2,CASSEAGLAAYTQYF,TGTGCCAGCAGTGAAGCGGGACTAGCGGCGTATACGCAGTATTTT
TRBJ1-4,-,TRBD1,TRBV9,CASSVQGAEEKLFF,TGTGCCAGCAGCGTCCAGGGGGCCGAGGAAAAACTGTTTTTT
TRBJ2-3,-,-,TRBV28,CASSYGPGLQTDTQYF,TGTGCCAGCAGTTATGGCCCAGGACTACAAACAGATACGCAGTATTTT
TRBJ2-7,-,-,TRBV19,CASSMAGLGREQYF,TGTGCCAGTAGTATGGCGGGACTGGGACGCGAGCAGTACTTC
TRBJ2-3,-,-,TRBV10-3,CAISGSSVGTDTQYF,TGTGCCATCAGTGGGTCTAGCGTAGGCACAGATACGCAGTATTTT
TRBJ1-4,few,-,TRBV18,CASSPPARARGEKLFF,TGTGCCAGCTCACCACCGGCGAGGGCGCGTGGGGAAAAACTGTTTTTT
TRBJ2-3,-,-,TRBV7-3,CASSLSGGRTDTQYF,TGTGCCAGCAGCTTAAGTGGGGGGCGCACAGATACGCAGTATTTT
TRBJ1-2,-,TRBD1,TRBV11-2,CASSPGTAFYGYTF,TGTGCCAGCAGCCCAGGGACAGCCTTCTATGGCTACACCTTC